These 15 T cell receptor beta chains were sequenced from one sample in a study of regulatory T cells in long-lasting Graves disease. Time point meaning: newly diagnosed GD, antithyroid drugs for less than 3 months. Construction of the TCR library relied on RNA isolated from PBMCs. CDR3 regions were amplified by Arm-PCR using iRepertoire HTBI primers to build TCR beta libraries. TCRdb re-analysed the multiplex PCR reads in MiXCR, keeping a single row per CDR3 protein. This table holds about 530,000 distinct CDR3 sequences, 15% to 20% found once. This sample was shared with a second study, whose subject was T cells in Graves' hyperthyroidism and ophthalmopathy.

This material consisted of peripheral blood mononuclear cells (PBMCs), taken at new diagnosis, from a patient treated with antithyroid drugs. The receptors were gathered from a woman aged 40 to 65 with Graves disease.

This clonotype was seen repeatedly, ten times or more. The chain uses TRBV11-2 and TRBJ2-1; no clear D gene. The CDR3 spans 12 residues. The germline V gene encodes CDR1 SGHAT and CDR2 FQNNGV. Trimming left V 4 bases short and J 7 bases short, with 8 bases between. CDR3 in DNA: TGTGCCAGCAGCTCCTGGTCGAATGAGCAGTTCTTC. This encodes CASSSWSNEQFF.

This clonotype was counted ten times or more. CDR3 protein: CASSLGGRTLNTEAFF. CDR3 in DNA: TGTGCCAGCAGTCTTGGCGGGAGGACATTGAACACTGAAGCTTTCTTT. The chain links TRBV11-2 to TRBJ1-1, with D possibly matching TRBD1 (5 bases). The CDR3 is 16 residues long. In germline, CDR1 is SGHAT, CDR2 FQNNGV. The germline V and J ends were trimmed by 6 bases and 0 bases, with 17 bases remaining between them.

The rearrangement joins TRBV6-1 to TRBJ1-2; 8 bases are shared with TRBD1. This CDR3 is 12 amino acids long. Germline V CDR1 and CDR2: MNHNS, SASEGT. The V gene end was trimmed by 6 bases and the J gene end by 6 bases; junction bases not matched to a gene: 3. The CDR3 sequence is CASRDRVDGYTF. Written as DNA, the CDR3 is TGTGCCAGCAGGGACAGGGTCGATGGCTACACCTTC.

Many counts were recorded for this clonotype. The chain recombines TRBV5-1 with TRBJ2-2, with D tentatively TRBD1 (5 bases). The CDR3 length is 13 residues. CDR1 SGHRS and CDR2 YFSETQ come from the germline V gene. The germline V and J ends were trimmed by 0 bases and 6 bases, with 6 bases remaining between them. The CDR3 coding sequence is TGCGCCAGCAGCTTGGAGGGGCCCGGGGAGCTGTTTTTT. Amino acids: CASSLEGPGELFF.

The V call is TRBV6-9, the J call TRBJ1-2; no firm D call. The CDR3 consists of 15 residues. Germline loops: CDR1 MNHGY, CDR2 SVAAGI. V lost 3 bases, J lost 5 bases, and 16 bases lay in between. The CDR3 DNA reads as TGTGCCAGCAGTTACAAAAACGCGGGCGAATATGGCTACACCTTC. It translates to CASSYKNAGEYGYTF.

Ten or more counts support this clonotype. The J gene is TRBJ2-1, the V gene TRBV3-1, with D tentatively TRBD2 (5 bases). The CDR3 runs to 14 residues. Germline V gene lookup returns CDR1 LGHDT and CDR2 YNNKEL (reference sequence). Trimming shortened V by 4 bases and J by 7 bases, and 14 bases separated the two germline ends. CDR3 sequence (DNA): TGTGCCAGCAGCCCGGGAACGAGGAGGAATGAGCAGTTCTTC. Translating it yields CASSPGTRRNEQFF.

This chain joins TRBV6-1 and TRBJ2-7; D might be TRBD2 (5 bases). V was shortened by 7 bases and J by 0 bases, with 13 bases between the two germline ends. The CDR3 contains 14 residues. Germline CDR1 and CDR2: MNHNS and SASEGT. The CDR3 nucleotides are TGTGCCAGCACCTCGGGGATGGACTCCTACGAGCAGTACTTC. Residues: CASTSGMDSYEQYF.

This clonotype was observed at least ten times. This rearrangement joins TRBV12-3 or TRBV12-4 to TRBJ1-2; D gene unclear. Trimming took off 6 bases at V and 4 bases at J, with 9 bases between the two ends. This CDR3 has 12 amino acids. CDR3 DNA: TGTGCCAGCAGACTATACAGCTATGGCTACACCTTC. Residues: CASRLYSYGYTF.

Details on this clonotype: Possible read error: a much larger clone is one base away. The chain uses TRBV6-6 and TRBJ2-5, with 7 bases aligning to TRBD2. CDR1 and CDR2 from the germline V gene are MNHNY and SVGAGI (reference sequence). Trimming at V came to 0 bases and at J to 9 bases, leaving 10 bases not matched to a gene. The CDR3 extends over 15 amino acids. In nucleotides, the CDR3 is TGTGCCAGCAGTTACTCGAGCGGGGCATTTGAGGCCCAGTACTTC. This encodes CASSYSSGAFEAQYF.

About this clonotype itself: A much bigger clone sits one base away, suggesting this may be a read error. The chain joins TRBV7-2 to TRBJ2-1; D is possibly TRBD1 (6 bases). Germline V lookup: CDR1 SGHTA, CDR2 FQGNSA. This CDR3 region has 16 residues. The CDR3 here is CASSLGPGTKDNGQFF. For the CDR3, the DNA is TGTGCCAGCAGCTTAGGGCCCGGGACAAAAGACAATGGGCAGTTCTTC.

This clonotype was seen more than once but under ten times. The CDR3 DNA follows: TGTGCCAGCAGCCAAGATGGGACAGGGGGCGACTATGGCTACACCTTC. Amino acid sequence: CASSQDGTGGDYGYTF. This chain uses TRBV4-2 with TRBJ1-2; 12 bases map to TRBD1. After removal of 0 bases from V and 3 bases from J, the junction contained 2 bases not matched to a gene. The germline V gene has CDR1 LGHNA and CDR2 YNFKEQ. The CDR3 sequence is 16 residues long.

This clonotype was observed at least ten times. V is TRBV6-1 and J is TRBJ1-5; TRBD1 might be the D (6 bases). Germline V CDR1 and CDR2: MNHNS, SASEGT. V was pared by 5 bases and J by 0 bases, with 11 bases between. The CDR3 is 15 amino acids. CDR3: CASSHREYSNQPQHF. The CDR3 coding sequence is TGTGCCAGCAGTCACAGGGAGTATAGCAATCAGCCCCAGCATTTT.

This rearrangement joins TRBV5-8 to TRBJ2-5, with TRBD2 matching over 7 bases. The CDR3 consists of 14 residues. Unmatched junction bases numbered 10, after V lost 4 bases and J lost 7 bases. Looked up from germline, CDR1 is SGHTS and CDR2 is YDEGEE. As DNA, the CDR3 is TGTGCCAGCAGCCCCTCTCCGGGGGGACGGACCCAGTACTTC. The encoded protein is CASSPSPGGRTQYF.

The V call is TRBV6-1, the J call TRBJ1-2; D may be TRBD1 (5 bases). The germline V and J ends were trimmed by 6 bases and 8 bases, with 25 bases remaining between them. Germline CDR1 reads MNHNS; CDR2 reads SASEGT. The CDR3 spans 16 residues. The CDR3 here is CASSPRGTKAMQGYTF. The CDR3 region has the DNA TGTGCCAGCAGCCCCCGGGGGACGAAGGCCATGCAGGGCTACACCTTC.

The V call is TRBV6-1, the J call TRBJ1-5; no clear D. The V gene lost 2 bases and the J gene lost 0 bases, with 8 bases spanning the gap. Germline-derived CDR1 and CDR2 are MNHNS and SASEGT. The CDR3 is 15 residues long. In nucleotides, the CDR3 is TGTGCCAGCAGTGAATTTGGGGTTAGCAATCAGCCCCAGCATTTT. Translated, it gives CASSEFGVSNQPQHF.